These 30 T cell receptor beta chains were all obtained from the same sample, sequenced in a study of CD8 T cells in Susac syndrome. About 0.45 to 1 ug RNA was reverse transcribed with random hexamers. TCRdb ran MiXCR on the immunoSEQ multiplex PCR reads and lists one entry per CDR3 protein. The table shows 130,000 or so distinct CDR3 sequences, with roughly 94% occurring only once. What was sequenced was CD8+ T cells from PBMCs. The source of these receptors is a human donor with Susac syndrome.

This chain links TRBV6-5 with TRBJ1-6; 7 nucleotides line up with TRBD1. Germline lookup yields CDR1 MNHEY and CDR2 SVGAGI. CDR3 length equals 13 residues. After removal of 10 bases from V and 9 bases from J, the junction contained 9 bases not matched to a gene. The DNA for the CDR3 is TGTGCCACCCGACAGGGATCAAGTTCACCCCTCCACTTT. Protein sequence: CATRQGSSSPLHF.

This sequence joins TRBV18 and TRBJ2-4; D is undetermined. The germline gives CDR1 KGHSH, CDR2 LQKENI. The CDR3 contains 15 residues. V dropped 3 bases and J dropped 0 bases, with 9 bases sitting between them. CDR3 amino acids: CASSPRVLAKNIQYF. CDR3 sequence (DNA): TGTGCCAGCTCACCCCGCGTTCTAGCCAAAAACATTCAGTACTTC.

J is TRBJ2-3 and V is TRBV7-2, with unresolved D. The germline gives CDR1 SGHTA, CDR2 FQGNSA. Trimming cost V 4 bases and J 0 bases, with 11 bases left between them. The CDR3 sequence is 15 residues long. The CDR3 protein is CASSSNFRSTDTQYF. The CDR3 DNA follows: TGTGCCAGCAGCTCCAACTTTAGAAGCACAGATACGCAGTATTTT.

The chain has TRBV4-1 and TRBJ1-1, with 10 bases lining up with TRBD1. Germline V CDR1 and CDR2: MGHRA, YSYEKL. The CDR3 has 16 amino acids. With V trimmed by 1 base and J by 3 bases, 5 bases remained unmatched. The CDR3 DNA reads TGCGCCAGCAGCCAAGCCCGGACAGGGGGGGACACTGAAGCTTTCTTT. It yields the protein CASSQARTGGDTEAFF.

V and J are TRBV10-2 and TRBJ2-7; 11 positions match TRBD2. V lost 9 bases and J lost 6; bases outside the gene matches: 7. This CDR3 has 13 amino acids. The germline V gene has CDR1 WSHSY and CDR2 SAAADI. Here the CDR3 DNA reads TGCGCCAGTCGCGGACTAGCGGGCCCCGAGCAGTACTTC. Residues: CASRGLAGPEQYF.

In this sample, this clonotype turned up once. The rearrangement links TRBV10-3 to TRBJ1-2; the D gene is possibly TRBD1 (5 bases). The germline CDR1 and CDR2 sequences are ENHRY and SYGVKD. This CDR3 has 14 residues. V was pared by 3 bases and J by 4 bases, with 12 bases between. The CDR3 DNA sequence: TGTGCCATCAGTGACGATCACGGGGGCTATGGCTACACCTTC. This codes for CAISDDHGGYGYTF.

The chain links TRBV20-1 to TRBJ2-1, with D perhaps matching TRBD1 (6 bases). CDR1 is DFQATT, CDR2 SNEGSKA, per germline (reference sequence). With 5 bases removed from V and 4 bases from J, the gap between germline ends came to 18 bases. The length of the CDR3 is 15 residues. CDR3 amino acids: CSALDSPLGYNEQFF. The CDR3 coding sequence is TGCAGTGCTCTGGACAGCCCCCTCGGGTACAATGAGCAGTTCTTC.

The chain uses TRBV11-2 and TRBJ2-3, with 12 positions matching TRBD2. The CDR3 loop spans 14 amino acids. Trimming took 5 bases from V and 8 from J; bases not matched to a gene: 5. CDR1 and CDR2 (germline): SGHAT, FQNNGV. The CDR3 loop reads CASSLAGGRVTQYF. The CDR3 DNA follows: TGTGCCAGCAGCCTAGCGGGGGGGAGGGTTACGCAGTATTTT. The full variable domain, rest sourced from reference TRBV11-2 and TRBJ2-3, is EAGVAQSPRYKIIEKRQSVAFWCNPISGHATLYWYQQILGQGPKLLIQFQNNGVVDDSQLPKDRFSAERLKGVDSTLKIQPAKLEDSAVYLCASSLAGGRVTQYFGPGTRLTVL.

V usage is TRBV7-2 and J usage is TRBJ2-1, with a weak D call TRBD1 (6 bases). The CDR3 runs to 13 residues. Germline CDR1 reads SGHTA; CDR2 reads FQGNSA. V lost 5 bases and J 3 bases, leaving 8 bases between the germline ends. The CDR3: CASSRTDYNEQFF. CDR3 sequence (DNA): TGTGCCAGCAGCCGGACAGACTACAATGAGCAGTTCTTC.

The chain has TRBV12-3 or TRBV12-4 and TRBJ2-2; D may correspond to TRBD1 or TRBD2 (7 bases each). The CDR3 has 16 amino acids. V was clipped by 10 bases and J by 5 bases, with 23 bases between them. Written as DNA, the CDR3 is TGTGCCACCCAACCAACCCAGGGGGAGGGGACCGGGGAGCTGTTTTTT. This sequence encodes CATQPTQGEGTGELFF.

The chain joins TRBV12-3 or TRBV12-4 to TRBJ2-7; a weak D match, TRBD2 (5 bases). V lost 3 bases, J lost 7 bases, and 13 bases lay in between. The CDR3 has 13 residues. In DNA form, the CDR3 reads TGTGCCAGCAGTTTTAAAGGACTGGAAGAGCAGTACTTC. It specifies CASSFKGLEEQYF.

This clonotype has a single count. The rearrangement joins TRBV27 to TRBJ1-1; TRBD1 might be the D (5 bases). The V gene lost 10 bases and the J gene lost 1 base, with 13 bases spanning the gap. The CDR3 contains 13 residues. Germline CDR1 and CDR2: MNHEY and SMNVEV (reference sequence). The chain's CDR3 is CATRLGGNTEAFF. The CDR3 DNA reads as TGTGCCACCCGCTTGGGGGGGAACACTGAAGCTTTCTTT.

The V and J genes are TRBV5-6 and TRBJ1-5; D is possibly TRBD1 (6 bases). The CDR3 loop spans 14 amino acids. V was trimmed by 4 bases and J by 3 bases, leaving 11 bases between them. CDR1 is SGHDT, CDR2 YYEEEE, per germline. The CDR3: CASSPGQINQPQHF. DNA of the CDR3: TGTGCCAGCAGCCCCGGACAGATCAATCAGCCCCAGCATTTT. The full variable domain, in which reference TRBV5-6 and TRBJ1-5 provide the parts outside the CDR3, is DAGVTQSPTHLIKTRGQQVTLRCSPKSGHDTVSWYQQALGQGPQFIFQYYEEEERQRGNFPDRFSGHQFPNYSSELNVNALLLGDSALYLCASSPGQINQPQHFGDGTRLSIL.

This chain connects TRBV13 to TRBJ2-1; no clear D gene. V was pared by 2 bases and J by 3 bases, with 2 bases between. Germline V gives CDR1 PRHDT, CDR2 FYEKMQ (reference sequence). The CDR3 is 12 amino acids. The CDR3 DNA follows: TGTGCCAGCAGCTTACGCTACAATGAGCAGTTCTTC. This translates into CASSLRYNEQFF.

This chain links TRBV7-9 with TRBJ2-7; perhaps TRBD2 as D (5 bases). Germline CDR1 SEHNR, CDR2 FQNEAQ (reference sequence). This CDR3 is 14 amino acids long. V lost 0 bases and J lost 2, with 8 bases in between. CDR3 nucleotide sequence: TGTGCCAGCAGCTTAGCCGGGGATCCCTACGAGCAGTACTTC. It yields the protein CASSLAGDPYEQYF.

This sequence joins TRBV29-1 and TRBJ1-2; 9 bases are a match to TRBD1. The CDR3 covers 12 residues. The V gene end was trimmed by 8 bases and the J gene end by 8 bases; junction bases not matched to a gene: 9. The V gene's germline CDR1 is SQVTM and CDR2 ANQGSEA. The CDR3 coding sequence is TGCAGCACCTCCGGGACAGGGTTGGGCTACACCTTC. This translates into CSTSGTGLGYTF.

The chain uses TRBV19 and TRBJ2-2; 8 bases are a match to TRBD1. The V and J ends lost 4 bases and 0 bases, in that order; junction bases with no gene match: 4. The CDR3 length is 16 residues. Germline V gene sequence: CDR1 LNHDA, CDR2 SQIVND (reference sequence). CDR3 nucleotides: TGTGCCAGTAGTACCTGGACAGGGTCGAACACCGGGGAGCTGTTTTTT. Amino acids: CASSTWTGSNTGELFF.

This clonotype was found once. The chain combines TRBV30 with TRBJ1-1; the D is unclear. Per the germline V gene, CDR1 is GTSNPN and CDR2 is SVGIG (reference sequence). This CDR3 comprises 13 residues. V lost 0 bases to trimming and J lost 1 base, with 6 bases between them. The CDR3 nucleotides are TGTGCCTGGAGTGTGTCGAAGAACACTGAAGCTTTCTTT. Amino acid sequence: CAWSVSKNTEAFF.

In DNA form, the CDR3 reads TGCAGCGGAACGCAAATTCTCCAAGAGACCCAGTACTTC. Protein product: CSGTQILQETQYF. The rearrangement links TRBV29-1 to TRBJ2-5; D ambiguous. Per the germline V gene, CDR1 is SQVTM and CDR2 is ANQGSEA. The V and J ends lost 7 bases and 1 base respectively, with 13 bases between them. This CDR3 comprises 13 residues.

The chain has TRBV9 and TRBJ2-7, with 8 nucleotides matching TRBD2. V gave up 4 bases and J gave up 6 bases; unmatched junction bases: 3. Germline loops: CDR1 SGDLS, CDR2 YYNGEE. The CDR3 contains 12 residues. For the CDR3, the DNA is TGTGCCAGCAGCCCCGGGACTAGCGAGCAGTACTTC. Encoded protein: CASSPGTSEQYF.

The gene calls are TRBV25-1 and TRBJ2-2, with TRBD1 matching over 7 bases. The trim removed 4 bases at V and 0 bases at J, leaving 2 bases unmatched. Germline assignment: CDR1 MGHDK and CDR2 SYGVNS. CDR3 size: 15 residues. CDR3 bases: TGTGCCAGCAGTGGGGACAGAGCGAACACCGGGGAGCTGTTTTTT. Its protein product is CASSGDRANTGELFF.

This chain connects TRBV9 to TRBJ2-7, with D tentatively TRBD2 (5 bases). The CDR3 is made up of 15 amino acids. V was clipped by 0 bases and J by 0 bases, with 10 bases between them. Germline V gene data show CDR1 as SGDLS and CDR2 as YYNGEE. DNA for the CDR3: TGTGCCAGCAGCGTAGCCTACGGGAACTCCTACGAGCAGTACTTC. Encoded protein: CASSVAYGNSYEQYF.

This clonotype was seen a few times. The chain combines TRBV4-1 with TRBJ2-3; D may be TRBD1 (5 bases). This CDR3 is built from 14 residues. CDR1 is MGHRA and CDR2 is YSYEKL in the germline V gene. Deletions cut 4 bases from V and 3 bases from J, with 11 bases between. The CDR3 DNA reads TGCGCCAGCAGCCTGGCAGGGTCGACAGATACGCAGTATTTT. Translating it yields CASSLAGSTDTQYF.

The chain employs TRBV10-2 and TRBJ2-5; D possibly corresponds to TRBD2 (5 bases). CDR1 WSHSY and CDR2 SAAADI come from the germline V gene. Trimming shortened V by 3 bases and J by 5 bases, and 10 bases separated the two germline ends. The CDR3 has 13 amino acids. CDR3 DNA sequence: TGCGCCAGCAGTGATGGAGGACGGGAGACCCAGTACTTC. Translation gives CASSDGGRETQYF.

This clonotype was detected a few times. The chain's CDR3 is CASSMDGNYGYTF. For the CDR3, the DNA is TGTGCCAGCAGCATGGACGGTAACTATGGCTACACCTTC. The chain combines TRBV13 with TRBJ1-2; D is undetermined. The V gene's germline CDR1 is PRHDT and CDR2 FYEKMQ (reference sequence). The CDR3 has 13 residues. Trimming removed 5 bases from V and 1 base from J, with 8 bases in between.

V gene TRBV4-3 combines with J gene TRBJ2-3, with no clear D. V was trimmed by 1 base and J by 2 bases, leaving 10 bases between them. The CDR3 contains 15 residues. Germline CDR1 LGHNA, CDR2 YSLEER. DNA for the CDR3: TGCGCCAGCAGCCAAGTATGGCGGTCCACAGATACGCAGTATTTT. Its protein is CASSQVWRSTDTQYF.

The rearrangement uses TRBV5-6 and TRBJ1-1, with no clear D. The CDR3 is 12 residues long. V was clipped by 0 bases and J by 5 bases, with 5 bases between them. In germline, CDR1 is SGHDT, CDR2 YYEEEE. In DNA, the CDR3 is TGTGCCAGCAGCTTGGGTATAACTGAAGCTTTCTTT. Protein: CASSLGITEAFF.

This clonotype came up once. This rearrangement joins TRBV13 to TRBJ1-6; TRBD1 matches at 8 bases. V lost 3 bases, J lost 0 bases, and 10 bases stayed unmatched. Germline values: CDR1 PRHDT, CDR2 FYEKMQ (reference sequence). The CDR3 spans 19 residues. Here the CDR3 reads CASSFGTGPSSSYNSPLHF. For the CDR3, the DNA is TGTGCCAGCAGCTTTGGGACAGGCCCCTCCAGCTCCTATAATTCACCCCTCCACTTT. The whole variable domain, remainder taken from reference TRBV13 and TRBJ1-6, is AAGVIQSPRHLIKEKRETATLKCYPIPRHDTVYWYQQGPGQDPQFLISFYEKMQSDKGSIPDRFSAQQFSDYHSELNMSSLELGDSALYFCASSFGTGPSSSYNSPLHFGNGTRLTVT.

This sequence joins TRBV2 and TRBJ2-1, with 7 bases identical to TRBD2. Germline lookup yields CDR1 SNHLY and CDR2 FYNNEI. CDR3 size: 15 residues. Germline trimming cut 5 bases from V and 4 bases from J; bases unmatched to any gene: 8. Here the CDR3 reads CASSPLAALYNEQFF. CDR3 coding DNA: TGTGCCAGCAGTCCCCTAGCGGCCCTTTACAATGAGCAGTTCTTC.

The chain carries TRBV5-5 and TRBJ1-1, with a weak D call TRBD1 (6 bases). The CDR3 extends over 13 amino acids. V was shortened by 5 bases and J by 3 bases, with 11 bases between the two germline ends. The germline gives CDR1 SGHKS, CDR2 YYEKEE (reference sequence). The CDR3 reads CASRQGLYTEAFF. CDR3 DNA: TGTGCCAGCAGGCAGGGGTTGTACACTGAAGCTTTCTTT.